One and the same sample provided the 23 T cell receptor beta chains below, sequenced in a study of blood T cells in healthy people across ages. A second about 7 to 11 cycle PCR used barcoded and J-beta primers. MiXCR, applied by TCRdb to the 5' RACE reads, yields one record per CDR3 protein. The sample consists of about 680,000 distinct CDR3 sequences, around 45% of them appearing once. Material for sequencing was blood. The source of these receptors is a woman aged 60-75 years in good health.

The rearrangement joins TRBV15 to TRBJ2-7; D is possibly TRBD1 (6 bases). V lost 0 bases and J 2 bases, leaving 14 bases between the germline ends. The CDR3 sequence is 16 residues long. Germline CDR1 is LNHNV and CDR2 is YYDKDF (reference sequence). The CDR3 reads CATSRDPRDITYEQYF. DNA for the CDR3: TGTGCCACCAGCAGAGATCCCAGGGACATAACCTACGAGCAGTACTTC.

This clonotype was seen only a few times. J is TRBJ2-3 and V is TRBV5-1, with D perhaps matching TRBD1 (6 bases). The CDR3 loop spans 15 amino acids. Trimming pared 4 bases from V and 2 bases from J, leaving 14 bases between. Per germline, CDR1 SGHRS and CDR2 YFSETQ. The CDR3 nucleotides read TGCGCCAGCAGCCCAACAGGGCTTACCACAGATACGCAGTATTTT. Its protein product is CASSPTGLTTDTQYF.

To note about this clonotype: This may be a read error: a much more frequent sequence differs by one nucleotide. This chain links TRBV7-2 with TRBJ2-7; 11 nucleotides align to TRBD1. V dropped 4 bases and J dropped 0; count of bases not matched to a gene: 8. The CDR3 spans 17 residues. Germline CDR1 SGHTA, CDR2 FQGNSA. CDR3 DNA: TGTACCAGCAGCTCCATGACCGGGACAGGGGGCTCCTACGAGCAGTACTTC. Its protein is CTSSSMTGTGGSYEQYF.

Ten or more counts support this clonotype. The chain is built from TRBV2 and TRBJ2-3; D not certain. Per the germline V gene, CDR1 is SNHLY and CDR2 is FYNNEI. The CDR3 extends over 15 amino acids. Trimming pared 7 bases from V and 2 bases from J, leaving 16 bases between. The CDR3 sequence is CASNIQLPSTDTQYF. CDR3 DNA sequence: TGTGCCAGCAATATACAACTACCGTCCACAGATACGCAGTATTTT.

This chain joins TRBV28 and TRBJ1-5; TRBD1 matches 9 bases. The CDR3 covers 18 residues. Per germline, CDR1 MDHEN and CDR2 SYDVKM. After removal of 4 bases from V and 5 bases from J, the junction contained 15 bases not matched to a gene. CDR3 in amino acids: CASSSYLDRGWGDQPQHF. In nucleotides, the CDR3 is TGTGCCAGCAGTTCCTACCTTGACAGGGGGTGGGGCGATCAGCCCCAGCATTTT.

This chain links TRBV27 with TRBJ2-7, with D tentatively TRBD1 or TRBD2 (6 bases each). This CDR3 has 15 residues. The V and J ends lost 8 bases and 3 bases respectively, with 20 bases between them. CDR1 MNHEY and CDR2 SMNVEV come from the germline V gene (reference sequence). CDR3: CASRGGGSEGYEQYF. The CDR3 DNA is TGTGCCAGCCGAGGGGGAGGATCTGAAGGCTACGAGCAGTACTTC.

This chain joins TRBV15 and TRBJ2-5; D uncertain. CDR3 size: 14 residues. V dropped 4 bases and J dropped 2 bases, with 11 bases sitting between them. The germline V gene encodes CDR1 LNHNV and CDR2 YYDKDF (reference sequence). DNA of the CDR3: TGTGCCACCAGCAACGGATTTGGGCAAGAGACCCAGTACTTC. Translated: CATSNGFGQETQYF.

This clonotype was seen a handful of times. This chain links TRBV20-1 with TRBJ1-1; D not resolved. Germline values: CDR1 DFQATT, CDR2 SNEGSKA (reference sequence). Trimming stripped 3 bases from V and 11 bases from J, with 16 bases between. CDR3 size: 12 residues. The CDR3 here is CSARSGVERAFF. DNA for the CDR3: TGCAGTGCTAGGTCTGGGGTTGAGAGGGCTTTCTTT.

This clonotype has just a few counts. The genes are TRBV9 and TRBJ2-1; TRBD2 aligns across 16 bases. The V gene's germline CDR1 is SGDLS and CDR2 YYNGEE. The CDR3 is made up of 18 amino acids. Unmatched junction bases numbered 15, after V lost 4 bases and J lost 11 bases. CDR3 loop: CASSSSGLAGGPATQQFF. The CDR3 nucleotides are TGTGCCAGCAGCTCCTCGGGACTAGCGGGAGGGCCCGCAACTCAGCAGTTCTTC.

The sample holds a few counts of this clonotype. The DNA of the CDR3 is TGCGCCAGCAGCTTGCTTTCTAGCGGGAGCAGAGGTGGAGAGACCCAGTACTTC. As protein: CASSLLSSGSRGGETQYF. This chain connects TRBV5-1 to TRBJ2-5; 10 bases agree with TRBD2. Trimming at V came to 1 base and at J to 4 bases, leaving 13 bases not matched to a gene. Germline CDR1 SGHRS, CDR2 YFSETQ. The length of the CDR3 is 18 residues.

J is TRBJ1-1 and V is TRBV6-2 or TRBV6-3, with TRBD1 as a possible D gene (6 bases). In germline, CDR1 is MNHEY, CDR2 SVGEGT. Trimming removed 3 bases at V and 4 bases at J, with 12 bases between. This CDR3 has 14 amino acids. The CDR3 reads CASSYPGAVTEAFF. The CDR3 nucleotides read TGTGCCAGCAGTTATCCGGGGGCGGTCACTGAAGCTTTCTTT.

This clonotype appeared a few times. The V gene is TRBV20-1, the J gene TRBJ2-7; possibly TRBD2 for D (5 bases). V lost 3 bases to trimming and J lost 1 base, with 16 bases between them. The CDR3 has 15 residues. CDR1 and CDR2 (germline): DFQATT, SNEGSKA (reference sequence). The CDR3 is CSASDPLTSSYEQYF. The CDR3 bases are TGCAGTGCTAGCGACCCTCTAACTAGTTCCTACGAGCAGTACTTC.

This clonotype was counted between two and nine times. The chain has TRBV11-1 and TRBJ2-5, with TRBD2 identical over 9 bases. The V segment lost 2 bases and the J segment 5 bases; nucleotides outside the gene matches: 12. This CDR3 contains 17 residues. Germline CDR1 and CDR2: SGHAT and FQDESV (reference sequence). The CDR3 DNA follows: TGTGCCAGCAGCTTAATTTTCGGCGGGAGGGCCTCGGAGACCCAGTACTTC. Residues: CASSLIFGGRASETQYF.

The V gene is TRBV14, the J gene TRBJ1-6; no definite D call. The CDR3 has 13 amino acids. CDR1 SGHDN and CDR2 FVKESK come from the germline V gene. Deletions cut 0 bases from V and 8 bases from J, with 5 bases between. CDR3 DNA: TGTGCCAGCAGCCAAGAACAGCATTCACCCCTCCACTTT. Translating it yields CASSQEQHSPLHF.

This clonotype was counted only a few times. The rearrangement joins TRBV27 to TRBJ2-2; 9 bases map to TRBD1. This CDR3 has 15 residues. Trimming took 7 bases from V and 1 from J; bases not matched to a gene: 4. CDR1 MNHEY and CDR2 SMNVEV come from the germline V gene (reference sequence). The CDR3 coding sequence is TGTGCCAGCAAACAGACAGGGGGGAACACCGGGGAGCTGTTTTTT. It yields the protein CASKQTGGNTGELFF.

V is TRBV25-1 and J is TRBJ1-2, with TRBD1 matching 9 bases. Trimming took 3 bases from V and 8 from J; bases not matched to a gene: 10. The germline V gene has CDR1 MGHDK and CDR2 SYGVNS. This CDR3 contains 15 residues. The CDR3 DNA reads as TGTGCCAGCAGTGAGGGACAGGGTCCGCGGATGGGCTACACCTTC. Its translation: CASSEGQGPRMGYTF.

There are a few counts of this clonotype. CDR3 region: CASSKPGEESYYGYTF. Written as DNA, the CDR3 is TGTGCCAGCAGCAAACCGGGGGAGGAGTCTTACTATGGCTACACCTTC. The chain couples TRBV3-1 to TRBJ1-2, with D possibly being TRBD1 (5 bases). Germline CDR1 is LGHDT and CDR2 is YNNKEL (reference sequence). V lost 5 bases and J 3 bases, leaving 19 bases between the germline ends. This CDR3 has 16 residues. The full variable domain, rest sourced from reference TRBV3-1 and TRBJ1-2, is DTAVSQTPKYLVTQMGNDKSIKCEQNLGHDTMYWYKQDSKKFLKIMFSYNNKELIINETVPNRFSPKSPDKAHLNLHINSLELGDSAVYFCASSKPGEESYYGYTFGSGTRLTVV.

The chain links TRBV4-3 to TRBJ2-5, with D possibly being TRBD2 (6 bases). The CDR3 spans 14 residues. V dropped 0 bases and J dropped 11 bases, with 16 bases sitting between them. From germline, CDR1 is LGHNA and CDR2 YSLEER. This chain's CDR3 is CASSQDKRVDEQYF. The DNA of the CDR3 is TGCGCCAGCAGCCAAGATAAGCGGGTAGATGAGCAGTACTTC.

The J gene is TRBJ2-2, the V gene TRBV28; the D is unclear. Looked up from germline, CDR1 is MDHEN and CDR2 is SYDVKM. This CDR3 spans 14 amino acids. V gave up 4 bases and J gave up 5 bases, with 11 bases separating them. This CDR3 reads CASSSAPSTGELFF. In nucleotides, the CDR3 is TGTGCCAGCAGTTCGGCCCCCTCGACCGGGGAGCTGTTTTTT. The full variable domain, in which reference TRBV28 and TRBJ2-2 provide the parts outside the CDR3, is DVKVTQSSRYLVKRTGEKVFLECVQDMDHENMFWYRQDPGLGLRLIYFSYDVKMKEKGDIPEGYSVSREKKERFSLILESASTNQTSMYLCASSSAPSTGELFFGEGSRLTVL.

The CDR3 loop is CASSYSGRNNSPLHF. DNA of the CDR3: TGTGCCAGCAGTTACTCGGGAAGAAATAATTCACCCCTCCACTTT. The rearrangement links TRBV6-5 to TRBJ1-6; no clear D. The CDR3 length is 15 residues. Germline loops: CDR1 MNHEY, CDR2 SVGAGI. Trimming removed 0 bases from V and 5 bases from J, with 8 bases in between.

V gene TRBV7-2 combines with J gene TRBJ2-5, with D perhaps matching TRBD1 (6 bases). Trimming left V 4 bases short and J 2 bases short, with 23 bases between. The germline CDR1 and CDR2 sequences are SGHTA and FQGNSA. This CDR3 has 18 residues. CDR3 nucleotides: TGTGCCAGCAGCTCTGGACAGATCTCTCAATGGGGGCAAGAGACCCAGTACTTC. This gives the protein CASSSGQISQWGQETQYF.

This clonotype was counted between two and nine times. V and J are TRBV5-1 and TRBJ2-7, with 14 bases fitting TRBD2. V shed 5 bases, J shed 4 bases, and the junction held 11 bases outside the gene matches. Germline V gives CDR1 SGHRS, CDR2 YFSETQ. This CDR3 is 17 amino acids long. CDR3 region: CASRHGTSGSYQYEQYF. For the CDR3, the DNA is TGCGCCAGCAGACACGGGACTAGCGGGAGCTACCAGTACGAGCAGTACTTC.

Regarding this clonotype: Just one base apart from a much larger clone, this may be a read error. This rearrangement joins TRBV10-3 to TRBJ2-3; TRBD1 agrees at 7 bases. This CDR3 has 14 amino acids. Germline assignment: CDR1 ENHRY and CDR2 SYGVKD. V shed 8 bases and J 0 bases; nucleotides not matched to a gene: 5. This chain's CDR3 is CAIRDSASTDTQYF. CDR3 sequence (DNA): TGTGCCATCCGGGACAGTGCTAGCACAGATACGCAGTATTTT.